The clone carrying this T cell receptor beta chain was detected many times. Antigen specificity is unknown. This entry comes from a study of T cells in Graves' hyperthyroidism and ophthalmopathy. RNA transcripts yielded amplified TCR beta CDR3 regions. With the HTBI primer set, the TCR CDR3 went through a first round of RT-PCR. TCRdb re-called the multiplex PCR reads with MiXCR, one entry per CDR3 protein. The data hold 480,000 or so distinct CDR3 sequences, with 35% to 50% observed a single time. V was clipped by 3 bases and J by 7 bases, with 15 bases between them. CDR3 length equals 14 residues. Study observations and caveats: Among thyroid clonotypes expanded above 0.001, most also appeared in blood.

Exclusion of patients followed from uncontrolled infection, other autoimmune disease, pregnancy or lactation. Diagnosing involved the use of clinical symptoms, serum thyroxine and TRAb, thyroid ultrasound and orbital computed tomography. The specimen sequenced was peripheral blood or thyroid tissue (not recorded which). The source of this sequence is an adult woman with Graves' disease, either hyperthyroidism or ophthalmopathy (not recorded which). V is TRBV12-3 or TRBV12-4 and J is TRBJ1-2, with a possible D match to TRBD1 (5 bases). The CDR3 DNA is TGTGCCAGCAGTTTTGGGGGGTCGCAGGGTGGCTACACCTTC. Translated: CASSFGGSQGGYTF.